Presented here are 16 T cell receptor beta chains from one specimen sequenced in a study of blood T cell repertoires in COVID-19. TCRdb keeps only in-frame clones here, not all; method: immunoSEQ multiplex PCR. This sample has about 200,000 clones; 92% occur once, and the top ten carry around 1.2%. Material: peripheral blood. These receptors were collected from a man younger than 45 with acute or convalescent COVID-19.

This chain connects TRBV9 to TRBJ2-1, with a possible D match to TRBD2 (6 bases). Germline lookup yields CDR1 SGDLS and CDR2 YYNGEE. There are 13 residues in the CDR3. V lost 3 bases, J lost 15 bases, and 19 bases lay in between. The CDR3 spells CASSARRDPRPFF. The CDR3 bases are TGTGCCAGCAGCGCAAGGCGGGACCCCAGGCCGTTCTTC. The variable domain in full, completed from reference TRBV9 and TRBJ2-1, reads DSGVTQTPKHLITATGQRVTLRCSPRSGDLSVYWYQQSLDQGLQFLIQYYNGEERAKGNILERFSAQQFPDLHSELNLSSLELGDSALYFCASSARRDPRPFFGPGTRLTVL.

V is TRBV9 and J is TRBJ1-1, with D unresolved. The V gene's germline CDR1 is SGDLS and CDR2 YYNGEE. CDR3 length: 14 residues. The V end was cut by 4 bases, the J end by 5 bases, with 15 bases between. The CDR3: CASSPNRGGTEAFF. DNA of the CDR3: TGTGCCAGCAGCCCCAACCGGGGAGGGACTGAAGCTTTCTTT. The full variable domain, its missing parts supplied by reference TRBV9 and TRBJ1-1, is DSGVTQTPKHLITATGQRVTLRCSPRSGDLSVYWYQQSLDQGLQFLIQYYNGEERAKGNILERFSAQQFPDLHSELNLSSLELGDSALYFCASSPNRGGTEAFFGQGTRLTVV.

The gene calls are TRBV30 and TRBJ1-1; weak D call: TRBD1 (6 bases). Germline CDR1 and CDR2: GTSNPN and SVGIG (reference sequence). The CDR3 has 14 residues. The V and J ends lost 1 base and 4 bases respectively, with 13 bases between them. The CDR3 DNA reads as TGTGCCTGGAGTGACTACAGGGCTACCACTGAAGCTTTCTTT. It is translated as CAWSDYRATTEAFF.

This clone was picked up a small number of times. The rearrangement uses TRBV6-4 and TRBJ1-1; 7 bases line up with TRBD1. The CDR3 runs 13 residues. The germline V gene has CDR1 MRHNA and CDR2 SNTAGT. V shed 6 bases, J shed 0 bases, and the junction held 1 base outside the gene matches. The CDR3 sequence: CASRTGMNTEAFF. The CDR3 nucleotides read TGTGCCAGCAGGACAGGGATGAACACTGAAGCTTTCTTT.

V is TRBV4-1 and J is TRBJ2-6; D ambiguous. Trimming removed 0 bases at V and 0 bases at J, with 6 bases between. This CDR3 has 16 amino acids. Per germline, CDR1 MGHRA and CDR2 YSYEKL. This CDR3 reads CASSQDTGSGANVLTF. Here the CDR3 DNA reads TGCGCCAGCAGCCAAGATACGGGCTCTGGGGCCAACGTCCTGACTTTC.

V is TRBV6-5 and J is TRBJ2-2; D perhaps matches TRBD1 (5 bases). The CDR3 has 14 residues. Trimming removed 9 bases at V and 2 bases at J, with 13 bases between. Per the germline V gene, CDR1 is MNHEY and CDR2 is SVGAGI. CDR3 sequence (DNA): TGTGCCAGTTGTCGACAGCTAAACACCGGGGAGCTGTTTTTT. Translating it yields CASCRQLNTGELFF.

The DNA for the CDR3 is TGTGCCACAGAACCTTTGGCTGGGGCCAACGTCCTGACTTTC. It is translated as CATEPLAGANVLTF. The V call is TRBV19, the J call TRBJ2-6; D is uncertain. CDR1 and CDR2 from the germline V gene are LNHDA and SQIVND (reference sequence). CDR3 length: 14 residues. The V end lost 10 bases, the J end lost 2 bases, and 12 bases lay between the germline ends.

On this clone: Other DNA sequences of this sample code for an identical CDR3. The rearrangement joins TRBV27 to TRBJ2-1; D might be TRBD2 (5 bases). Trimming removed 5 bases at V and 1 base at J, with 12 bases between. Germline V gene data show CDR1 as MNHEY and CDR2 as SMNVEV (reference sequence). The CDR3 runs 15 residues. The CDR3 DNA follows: TGTGCCAGCAGTCTACGGGGTTTTTCCTACAATGAGCAGTTCTTC. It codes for CASSLRGFSYNEQFF.

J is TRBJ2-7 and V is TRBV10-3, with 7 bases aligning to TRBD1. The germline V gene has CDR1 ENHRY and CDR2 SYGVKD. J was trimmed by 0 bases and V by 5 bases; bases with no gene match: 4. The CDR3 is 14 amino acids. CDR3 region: CAISRWDSSYEQYF. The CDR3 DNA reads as TGTGCCATCAGTCGCTGGGACAGCTCCTACGAGCAGTACTTC.

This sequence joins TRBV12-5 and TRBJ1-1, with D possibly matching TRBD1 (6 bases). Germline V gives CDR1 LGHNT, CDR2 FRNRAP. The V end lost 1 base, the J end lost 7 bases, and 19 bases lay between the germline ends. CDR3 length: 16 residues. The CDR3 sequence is CASGLGFGRGFGEAFF. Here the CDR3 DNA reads TGTGCTAGTGGTTTGGGTTTCGGCAGGGGATTTGGTGAAGCTTTCTTT.

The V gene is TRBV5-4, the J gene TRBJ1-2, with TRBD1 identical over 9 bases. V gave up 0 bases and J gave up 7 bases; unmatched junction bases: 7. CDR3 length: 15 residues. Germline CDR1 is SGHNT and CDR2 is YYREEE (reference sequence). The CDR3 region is CASSLGTGARFGYTF. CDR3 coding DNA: TGTGCCAGCAGCTTGGGGACAGGGGCCAGGTTTGGCTACACCTTC.

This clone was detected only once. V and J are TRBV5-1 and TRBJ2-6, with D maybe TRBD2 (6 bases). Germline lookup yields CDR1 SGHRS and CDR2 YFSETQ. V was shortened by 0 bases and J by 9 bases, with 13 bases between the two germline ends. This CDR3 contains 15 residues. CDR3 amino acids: CASSLAGRHLNVLTF. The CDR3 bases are TGCGCCAGCAGCTTGGCCGGGAGACACCTCAACGTCCTGACTTTC.

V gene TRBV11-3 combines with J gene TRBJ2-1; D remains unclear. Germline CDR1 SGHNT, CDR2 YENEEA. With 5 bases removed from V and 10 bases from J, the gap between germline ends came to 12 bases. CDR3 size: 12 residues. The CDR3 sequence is CASSLPSTEQFF. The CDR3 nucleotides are TGTGCCAGCAGCCTACCATCTACCGAGCAGTTCTTC.

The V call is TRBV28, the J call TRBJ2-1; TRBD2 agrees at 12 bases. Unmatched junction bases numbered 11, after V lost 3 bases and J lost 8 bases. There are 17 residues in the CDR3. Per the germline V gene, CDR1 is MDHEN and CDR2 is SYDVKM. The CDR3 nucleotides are TGTGCCAGCAGTTTTTCTCTAGCGGGAGGGCCGGTCTATGAGCAGTTCTTC. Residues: CASSFSLAGGPVYEQFF.

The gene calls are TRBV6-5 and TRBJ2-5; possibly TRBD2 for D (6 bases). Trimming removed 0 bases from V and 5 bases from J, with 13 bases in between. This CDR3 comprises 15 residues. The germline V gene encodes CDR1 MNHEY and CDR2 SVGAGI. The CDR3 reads CASSYSTGVRETQYF. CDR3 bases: TGTGCCAGCAGTTACTCGACGGGGGTCAGGGAGACCCAGTACTTC.

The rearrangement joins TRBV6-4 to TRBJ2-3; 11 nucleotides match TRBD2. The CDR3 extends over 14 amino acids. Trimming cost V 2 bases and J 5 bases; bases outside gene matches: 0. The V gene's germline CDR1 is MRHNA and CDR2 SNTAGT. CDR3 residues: CASSDGLAGDTQYF. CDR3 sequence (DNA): TGTGCCAGCAGTGACGGACTAGCGGGAGATACGCAGTATTTT.